This TCR beta chain was identified in a study of T-cell memory formation after mild COVID-19. Study-wide points: CD4+ bias marked clones expanding day 15 to 37, unlike balanced contracting clones. Second-wave clones peaking on day 37 lacked confirmed SARS-CoV-2 specificity. Those CD4+ clones that contracted were mainly in CM and EM (CD8+ ones in EMRA).

For this clonotype: Its antigen remains unidentified.

This CDR3 comprises 13 residues. V was pared by 2 bases and J by 1 base, with 5 bases between. TCRdb processed the 5' RACE reads anew with MiXCR; each CDR3 protein has one entry. The table shows about 190,000 distinct CDR3 sequences, with roughly 18% occurring only once. The sequence came from an adult woman who had mild COVID-19 (a few samples of this study predate the infection). Cell type and time point are not known. Source material: PBMCs or a T cell subset sorted from them (not recorded which). The chain recombines TRBV12-3 or TRBV12-4 with TRBJ1-1; D unresolved. CDR3 loop: CASSLIQNTEAFF. For the CDR3, the DNA is TGTGCCAGCAGTTTAATACAGAACACTGAAGCTTTCTTT.